These 17 T cell receptor beta chains were all obtained from the same sample, sequenced in a study of regulatory T cells in long-lasting Graves disease. As to time point: newly diagnosed GD, antithyroid drugs for less than 3 months. PBMC RNA served as the TCR library source. Library construction for TCR beta used iRepertoire HTBI primers and Arm-PCR of CDR3 regions. MiXCR, applied by TCRdb to the multiplex PCR reads, yields one record per CDR3 protein. The table shows 350,000 to 550,000 distinct CDR3 sequences, with under 15% occurring only once. The data were also submitted as part of a second study, on T cells in Graves' hyperthyroidism and ophthalmopathy.

Specimen: peripheral blood mononuclear cells (PBMCs), collected at new diagnosis, from a patient treated with antithyroid drugs. The source is a woman aged 25 to 45 with Graves disease.

The J gene is TRBJ1-5, the V gene TRBV20-1; the D gene is possibly TRBD1 (5 bases). CDR3 length: 14 residues. V gave up 5 bases and J gave up 4 bases, with 15 bases separating them. Germline lookup yields CDR1 DFQATT and CDR2 SNEGSKA (reference sequence). CDR3 sequence (DNA): TGCAGTGCTCCGGGGGGACCGAATAATCAGCCCCAGCATTTT. Protein: CSAPGGPNNQPQHF.

There are many counts of this clonotype. The chain uses TRBV7-2 and TRBJ2-1; 8 nucleotides align to TRBD2. Germline V gene sequence: CDR1 SGHTA, CDR2 FQGNSA. The CDR3 is made up of 13 amino acids. With V trimmed by 4 bases and J by 11 bases, 7 bases remained unmatched. Here the CDR3 reads CASSSRTSTQQFF. As DNA, the CDR3 is TGTGCCAGCAGCTCGCGGACTAGCACCCAGCAGTTCTTC.

This clonotype was observed many times. The chain has TRBV6-2 or TRBV6-3 and TRBJ2-3; 7 bases align to TRBD1. V dropped 4 bases and J dropped 3; count of bases not matched to a gene: 7. The germline gives CDR1 MNHEY, CDR2 SVGEGT. CDR3 size: 15 residues. This CDR3 is CASSWGRGSTDTQYF. CDR3 nucleotide sequence: TGTGCCAGCAGTTGGGGCAGGGGGTCAACAGATACGCAGTATTTT.

This clonotype was seen ten or more times. The chain joins TRBV28 to TRBJ1-1; no clear D gene. CDR3 size: 14 residues. Germline CDR1 MDHEN, CDR2 SYDVKM. The V gene lost 3 bases and the J gene lost 4 bases, with 12 bases spanning the gap. CDR3 region: CASSLIVGFTEAFF. The CDR3 nucleotides are TGTGCCAGCAGTTTGATAGTTGGGTTCACTGAAGCTTTCTTT.

About this clonotype: This clone may be a read error of a much larger clone one base away. V gene TRBV28 combines with J gene TRBJ1-1; a possible D gene is TRBD1 (5 bases). CDR1 is MDHEN, CDR2 SYDVKM, per germline. This CDR3 comprises 13 residues. CDR3 DNA: TGTGCCAGCAGTTTTAAATCTGGGACTGAAGCTCTCTTT. Amino acids: CASSFKSGTEALF. Drawing the rest from reference TRBV28 and TRBJ1-1, the complete variable domain is DVKVTQSSRYLVKRTGEKVFLECVQDMDHENMFWYRQDPGLGLRLIYFSYDVKMKEKGDIPEGYSVSREKKERFSLILESASTNQTSMYLCASSFKSGTEALFGQGTRLTVV.

The chain carries TRBV5-1 and TRBJ1-1; D gene unclear. CDR1 is SGHRS, CDR2 YFSETQ, per germline. V was trimmed by 4 bases and J by 4 bases, leaving 8 bases between them. This CDR3 is built from 12 residues. The chain's CDR3 is CASSHGSTEAFF. CDR3 coding DNA: TGCGCCAGCAGCCATGGGAGCACTGAAGCTTTCTTT.

The chain links TRBV28 to TRBJ1-5, with D tentatively TRBD1 (5 bases). This CDR3 is 15 amino acids long. V shed 6 bases and J shed 6 bases, with 18 bases lying between them. Germline values: CDR1 MDHEN, CDR2 SYDVKM. The CDR3 DNA reads TGTGCCAGCAGCCCGACCGGGACCTCTATTCAGCCCCAGCATTTT. Its translation: CASSPTGTSIQPQHF. The full variable domain, rest sourced from reference TRBV28 and TRBJ1-5, is DVKVTQSSRYLVKRTGEKVFLECVQDMDHENMFWYRQDPGLGLRLIYFSYDVKMKEKGDIPEGYSVSREKKERFSLILESASTNQTSMYLCASSPTGTSIQPQHFGDGTRLSIL.

The chain employs TRBV24-1 and TRBJ1-2; no clear D. Per germline, CDR1 KGHDR and CDR2 SFDVKD. V was cut by 5 bases and J by 3 bases, with 9 bases left in between. CDR3 length equals 13 residues. The chain's CDR3 is CATSVNEDYGYTF. The CDR3 DNA follows: TGTGCCACCAGTGTTAACGAGGACTATGGCTACACCTTC.

This clonotype appeared a few times. The CDR3 DNA is TGTGCCAGCAGCCAAGCCGACAGGCCCTTCTATGGCTACACCTTC. Protein product: CASSQADRPFYGYTF. This chain links TRBV3-1 with TRBJ1-2, with D possibly TRBD1 on 6 matching bases. V was cut by 1 base and J by 4 bases, with 13 bases left in between. The CDR3 sequence is 15 residues long. The germline gives CDR1 LGHDT, CDR2 YNNKEL (reference sequence).

V is TRBV24-1 and J is TRBJ2-1; a possible D gene is TRBD1 (5 bases). V lost 12 bases and J lost 7, with 27 bases in between. Germline CDR1 is KGHDR and CDR2 is SFDVKD. The CDR3 has 16 amino acids. The chain's CDR3 is CAVIRVTEPKSNEQFF. The CDR3 bases are TGTGCCGTCATTCGAGTGACAGAACCGAAGTCGAATGAGCAGTTCTTC.

This clonotype showed up many times. The J gene is TRBJ1-1, the V gene TRBV5-4; D not certain. The V gene lost 7 bases and the J gene lost 4 bases, with 14 bases spanning the gap. This CDR3 comprises 13 residues. Germline CDR1 and CDR2: SGHNT and YYREEE (reference sequence). The CDR3: CASGPPDATEAFF. The CDR3 bases are TGTGCCAGCGGCCCTCCAGACGCCACTGAAGCTTTCTTT.

This clonotype appeared many times. The CDR3 DNA follows: TGTGCCAGCAGTTTAGGGGCGGGACCCATTTACGAGCAGTACTTC. Amino acids: CASSLGAGPIYEQYF. The V gene is TRBV27, the J gene TRBJ2-7; TRBD2 might be the D (6 bases). Germline CDR1 reads MNHEY; CDR2 reads SMNVEV (reference sequence). The V gene lost 2 bases and the J gene lost 4 bases, with 15 bases spanning the gap. This CDR3 region has 15 residues.

This clonotype was detected only a few times. This sequence joins TRBV2 and TRBJ2-2, with D perhaps TRBD1 (5 bases). The CDR3 is 12 residues long. With 8 bases removed from V and 3 bases from J, the gap between germline ends came to 7 bases. The germline CDR1 and CDR2 sequences are SNHLY and FYNNEI. CDR3 DNA: TGTGCCAGCCCAGGGTACACCGGGGAGCTGTTTTTT. Translating gives CASPGYTGELFF.

This clonotype was seen at least ten times. This chain links TRBV2 with TRBJ1-6, with D perhaps matching TRBD1 (5 bases). The CDR3 extends over 17 amino acids. The germline V and J ends were trimmed by 4 bases and 1 base, with 14 bases remaining between them. Germline CDR1 and CDR2: SNHLY and FYNNEI. As DNA, the CDR3 is TGTGCCAGCAGTGGCGACAGTGGAGGATCCTATAATTCACCCCTCCACTTT. Translated: CASSGDSGGSYNSPLHF.

The chain uses TRBV9 and TRBJ1-2; a possible D gene is TRBD1 (5 bases). The CDR3 consists of 13 residues. The germline gives CDR1 SGDLS, CDR2 YYNGEE. V gave up 0 bases and J gave up 6 bases, with 9 bases separating them. The DNA for the CDR3 is TGTGCCAGCAGCGTAGTGGGGGGTCATGGCTACACCTTC. Translation gives CASSVVGGHGYTF.

This clonotype was recorded only once. CDR3 in DNA: TGTGCCAGCAGCTTATGGGCGGGAGGTGGTTTCAATGAGCAGTTCTTC. The encoded protein is CASSLWAGGGFNEQFF. The V call is TRBV7-9, the J call TRBJ2-1, with 8 bases fitting TRBD2. V dropped 2 bases and J dropped 6; count of bases not matched to a gene: 9. CDR3 length: 16 amino acids. CDR1 is SEHNR, CDR2 FQNEAQ, per germline (reference sequence).

This clonotype was observed at least ten times. The V call is TRBV10-3, the J call TRBJ2-3; TRBD2 matches 10 bases. The CDR3 has 16 residues. Germline V gene sequence: CDR1 ENHRY, CDR2 SYGVKD. V shed 0 bases and J 6 bases; nucleotides not matched to a gene: 6. The chain's CDR3 is CAISESGTSEVDTQYF. CDR3 coding DNA: TGTGCCATCAGTGAGTCGGGGACTAGCGAAGTGGATACGCAGTATTTT.